Listed below are T cell receptor beta chains from one sample, sequenced in a study of T cells after yellow fever vaccination. TCRdb re-derived calls from the 5' RACE reads in MiXCR, one entry per CDR3 protein. The profile shows about 360,000 distinct CDR3 sequences, over 5% of them singletons. The sequencing used PBMCs, collected 5 days after the yellow fever booster vaccination. The receptors originated from a man younger than 40 who received the YFV17D yellow fever vaccine. The CDR3 runs from the conserved cysteine through the conserved F or W. The order of the fields is J gene, V gene, D gene, clone size, CDR3 DNA, CDR3 protein. The D gene is left open where the match is weak. A clone size is listed for some rows: how often the clone was seen (once, few, many), or a class if it is expanded.

J: TRBJ2-7; V: TRBV7-2; D: .; size: many; DNA: TGTGCCAGCAGCCCAAGCGGGTTCACCTACGAGCAGTACTTC; CDR3: CASSPSGFTYEQYF
J: TRBJ2-7; V: TRBV20-1; D: .; size: few; DNA: TGCAGTGCTAGAGATTCTAGCAGGGAGGTAGAGCAGTACTTC; CDR3: CSARDSSREVEQYF
J: TRBJ2-5; V: TRBV5-5; D: .; size: many; DNA: TGTGCCAGCAGCTTGCGGCAGGGGGAGACCCAGTACTTC; CDR3: CASSLRQGETQYF
J: TRBJ2-3; V: TRBV6-1; D: TRBD2; size: many; DNA: TGTGCCACCCGACTAGCCCCCACGGCAGATACGCAGTATTTT; CDR3: CATRLAPTADTQYF
J: TRBJ2-4; V: TRBV20-1; D: TRBD2; size: many; DNA: TGCAGTGTCGGGACTAGCGGGAGGGCCAAAAACATTCAGTACTTC; CDR3: CSVGTSGRAKNIQYF
J: TRBJ2-1; V: TRBV24-1; D: .; size: few; DNA: TGTGCCACCAGTGATTTGGCCCCTACGTCCTACAATGAGCAGTTCTTC; CDR3: CATSDLAPTSYNEQFF
J: TRBJ2-4; V: TRBV6-2/TRBV6-3; D: TRBD2; size: few; DNA: TGTGCCAGCGGGGGGGGGACTAGCGGGGTCGTGACCAAAAACATTCAGTACTTC; CDR3: CASGGGTSGVVTKNIQYF
J: TRBJ2-1; V: TRBV29-1; D: TRBD2; size: .; DNA: TGCAGCGTTGCTAAGGCTAGCGGAAGGGTGGAGCAGTTCTTC; CDR3: CSVAKASGRVEQFF
J: TRBJ2-7; V: TRBV19; D: .; size: few; DNA: TGTGCCAGTAGTGAGGGCGGAGGTGACTACGAGCAGTACTTC; CDR3: CASSEGGGDYEQYF
J: TRBJ1-1; V: TRBV5-1; D: .; size: .; DNA: TGCGCCAGCAGCACCGGACAGCACATGAACACTGAAGCTTTCTTT; CDR3: CASSTGQHMNTEAFF
J: TRBJ2-7; V: TRBV12-3/TRBV12-4; D: .; size: .; DNA: TGTGCCAGCAGGTCAGCGGTCCACTCCTACGAGCAGTACTTC; CDR3: CASRSAVHSYEQYF
J: TRBJ2-2; V: TRBV20-1; D: .; size: .; DNA: TGCTGTGCTAGAGTAGCAGGCACAGAATTAAACACCGGGGAGCTGTTTTTT; CDR3: CCARVAGTELNTGELFF
J: TRBJ2-2; V: TRBV3-1; D: TRBD1; size: many; DNA: TGTGCCAGCAGCCCGCGACAGGGATTAACCGGGGAGCTGTTTTTT; CDR3: CASSPRQGLTGELFF
J: TRBJ2-1; V: TRBV6-2/TRBV6-3; D: TRBD2; size: many; DNA: TGTGCCAGCAGCTCCGATACTAGCGGGGTCGAGGGGGATGAGCAGTTCTTC; CDR3: CASSSDTSGVEGDEQFF
J: TRBJ1-5; V: TRBV6-2/TRBV6-3; D: .; size: many; DNA: TGTGCCAGCACTACAGGTCAGCCCCAGCATTTT; CDR3: CASTTGQPQHF
J: TRBJ2-2; V: TRBV10-3; D: .; size: many; DNA: TGTGCCACCTACCAAACCATCGGGGCAGCCTACACCGGGGAGCTGTTTTTT; CDR3: CATYQTIGAAYTGELFF
J: TRBJ2-1; V: TRBV7-8; D: .; size: many; DNA: TGTGCCAGCAGCGAGCACAGAGTCGGGTTGAGTAATGAGCAGTTCTTC; CDR3: CASSEHRVGLSNEQFF
J: TRBJ2-1; V: TRBV29-1; D: TRBD2; size: .; DNA: TGCAGCGTCAGCGGGACTAGCGGCGGCAATGAGCAGTTCTTC; CDR3: CSVSGTSGGNEQFF
J: TRBJ2-3; V: TRBV7-2; D: .; size: few; DNA: TGTGCCAGCAGCTTTTCCGGGCTAGCAAAGGATACGCAGTATTTT; CDR3: CASSFSGLAKDTQYF
J: TRBJ2-3; V: TRBV29-1; D: .; size: many; DNA: TGCAGCGTTGAACGGCGGCTCACAGATACGCAGTATTTT; CDR3: CSVERRLTDTQYF
J: TRBJ1-2; V: TRBV7-2; D: .; size: few; DNA: TGTGCCAGCAGCTTAGAGGAGGGAGATGGCTACACCTTC; CDR3: CASSLEEGDGYTF
J: TRBJ2-3; V: TRBV7-2; D: .; size: few; DNA: TGTGCCAGCAGCTTAGACCGGATCGGAGATACGCAGTATTTT; CDR3: CASSLDRIGDTQYF
J: TRBJ2-7; V: TRBV7-2; D: .; size: few; DNA: TGTGCCAGCAGCCCCTTAGGGGGAAACTACGAGCAGTACTTC; CDR3: CASSPLGGNYEQYF
J: TRBJ2-7; V: TRBV20-1; D: TRBD2; size: many; DNA: TGCAGTGTCCCCGGAGATAGCGGGATACACGAGCAGTACTTC; CDR3: CSVPGDSGIHEQYF
J: TRBJ2-1; V: TRBV6-2/TRBV6-3; D: .; size: many; DNA: TGTGCCAGCAGAGATCCAGCGCCTTTCCCATTCTTC; CDR3: CASRDPAPFPFF
J: TRBJ2-5; V: TRBV6-1; D: TRBD2; size: .; DNA: TGTGCCAGCACCTTGCTAGCGGGAGGCGTTGAGACCCAGTACTTC; CDR3: CASTLLAGGVETQYF